A selection of T cell receptor beta chains follows, all from one sample in a study of regulatory T cells in long-lasting Graves disease. One entry per CDR3 protein, called by TCRdb with MiXCR from the multiplex PCR reads. The sample has hundreds of thousands of distinct CDR3 sequences, under 20% seen once; the top ten hold 15% to 20%. These data were also filed under a second study, of T cells in Graves' hyperthyroidism and ophthalmopathy.

The material was peripheral blood mononuclear cells (PBMCs), obtained at new diagnosis, from a patient treated with antithyroid drugs. These receptors originate from a woman aged 25 to 39 with Graves disease. Both conserved end residues are part of each CDR3. Each record gives: D gene, V gene, J gene, clone size, CDR3 protein, CDR3 DNA. D genes are given only for firm matches. Rows may omit the clone size; those that give it use once, few, many or a size class.

>-|TRBV28|TRBJ2-5|many
CASSLTKVRETQYF
TGTGCCAGCAGTTTGACCAAGGTGAGGGAGACCCAGTACTTC
>-|TRBV6-1|TRBJ1-1|-
CATTTGNIEAFF
TGTGCCACCACAACGGGGAACATTGAAGCTTTCTTT
>-|TRBV7-6|TRBJ1-3|-
CASSPGTASFLNTIYF
TGTGCCAGCAGCCCCGGGACGGCAAGCTTCTTAAACACCATATATTTT
>-|TRBV20-1|TRBJ2-4|-
CSAGEVWGKNIQYF
TGCAGTGCGGGAGAGGTCTGGGGCAAAAACATTCAGTACTTC
>TRBD1|TRBV7-9|TRBJ1-4|-
CASSADRVTNEKLFF
TGTGCCAGCAGCGCCGACAGGGTTACTAATGAAAAACTGTTTTTT
>-|TRBV5-5|TRBJ2-3|-
CASSLVGTSTPDTQYF
TGTGCCAGCAGCTTGGTGGGTACCTCAACCCCAGATACGCAGTATTTT
>-|TRBV7-6|TRBJ2-2|-
CASSLQALGNTGELFF
TGTGCCAGCAGCTTACAGGCCCTGGGGAACACCGGGGAGCTGTTTTTT
>TRBD1|TRBV5-6|TRBJ1-4|few
CASSPNWGQVINEKLFF
TGTGCCAGCAGCCCCAACTGGGGACAGGTGATTAATGAAAAACTGTTTTTT
>TRBD1|TRBV18|TRBJ2-7|few
CASSRVRGLDEQYF
TGTGCCAGCTCACGGGTCAGGGGGCTAGACGAGCAGTACTTC
>-|TRBV28|TRBJ1-5|many
CASSLYRKGPQHF
TGTGCCAGCAGTTTATACCGCAAGGGACCCCAGCATTTT
>TRBD1|TRBV5-6|TRBJ1-6|few
CASSTPGQGNSPLHF
TGTGCCAGCAGCACGCCGGGACAGGGAAATTCACCCCTCCACTTT